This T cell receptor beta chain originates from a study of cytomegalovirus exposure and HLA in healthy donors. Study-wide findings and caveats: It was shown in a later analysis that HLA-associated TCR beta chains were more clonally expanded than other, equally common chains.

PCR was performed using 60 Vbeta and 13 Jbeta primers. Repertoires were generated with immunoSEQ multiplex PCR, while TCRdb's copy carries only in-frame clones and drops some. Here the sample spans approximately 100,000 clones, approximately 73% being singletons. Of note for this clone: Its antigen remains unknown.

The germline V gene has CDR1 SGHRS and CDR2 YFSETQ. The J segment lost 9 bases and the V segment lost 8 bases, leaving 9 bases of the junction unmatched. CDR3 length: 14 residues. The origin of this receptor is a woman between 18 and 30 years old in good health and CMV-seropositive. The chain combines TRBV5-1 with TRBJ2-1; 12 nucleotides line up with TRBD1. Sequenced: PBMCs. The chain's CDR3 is CASQTGTGGAEQFF. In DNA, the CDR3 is TGCGCCAGTCAAACCGGGACAGGGGGCGCTGAGCAGTTCTTC.